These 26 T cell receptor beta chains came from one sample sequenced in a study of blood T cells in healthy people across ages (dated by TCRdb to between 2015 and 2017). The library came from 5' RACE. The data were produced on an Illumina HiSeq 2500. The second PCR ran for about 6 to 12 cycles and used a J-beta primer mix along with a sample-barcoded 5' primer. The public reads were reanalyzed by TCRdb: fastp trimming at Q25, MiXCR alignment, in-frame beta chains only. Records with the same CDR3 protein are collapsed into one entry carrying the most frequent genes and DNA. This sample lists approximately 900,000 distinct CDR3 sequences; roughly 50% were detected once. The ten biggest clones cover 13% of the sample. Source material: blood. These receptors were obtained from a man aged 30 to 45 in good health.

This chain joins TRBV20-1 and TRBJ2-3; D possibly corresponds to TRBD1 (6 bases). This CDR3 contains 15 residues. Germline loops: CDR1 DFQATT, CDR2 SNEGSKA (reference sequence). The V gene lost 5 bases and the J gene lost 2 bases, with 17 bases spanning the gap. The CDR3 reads CSAPTGTKLTDTQYF. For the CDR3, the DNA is TGCAGTGCTCCGACCGGGACAAAACTCACAGATACGCAGTATTTT.

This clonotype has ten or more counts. CDR3 sequence reads: CASSLTAGGWDGYTF. CDR3 sequence (DNA): TGTGCCAGCAGCTTGACGGCAGGGGGCTGGGATGGCTACACCTTC. The rearrangement links TRBV5-5 to TRBJ1-2; 8 nucleotides line up with TRBD1. CDR1 is SGHKS and CDR2 is YYEKEE in the germline V gene (reference sequence). The CDR3 totals 15 residues. Trimming at V came to 1 base and at J to 6 bases, leaving 8 bases not matched to a gene.

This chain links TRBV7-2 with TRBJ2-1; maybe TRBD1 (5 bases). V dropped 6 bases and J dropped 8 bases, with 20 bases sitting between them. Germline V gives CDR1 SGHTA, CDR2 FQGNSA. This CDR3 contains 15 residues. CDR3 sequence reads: CASRKRSGIWDEQFF. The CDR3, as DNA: TGTGCCAGCAGAAAAAGATCAGGGATATGGGATGAGCAGTTCTTC.

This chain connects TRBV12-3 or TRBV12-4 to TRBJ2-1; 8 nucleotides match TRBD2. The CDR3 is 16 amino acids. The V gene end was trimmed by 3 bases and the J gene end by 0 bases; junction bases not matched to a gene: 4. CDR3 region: CASSFSGLASYNEQFF. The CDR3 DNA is TGTGCCAGCAGTTTTTCAGGACTAGCCTCCTACAATGAGCAGTTCTTC.

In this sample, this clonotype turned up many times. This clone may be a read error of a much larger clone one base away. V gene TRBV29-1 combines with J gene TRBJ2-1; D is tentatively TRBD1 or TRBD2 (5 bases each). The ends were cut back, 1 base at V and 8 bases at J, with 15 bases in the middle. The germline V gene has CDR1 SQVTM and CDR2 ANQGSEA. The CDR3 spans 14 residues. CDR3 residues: CSVEGQGRGDEQFF. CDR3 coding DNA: TGCAGCGTTGAAGGGCAGGGCCGGGGAGATGAGCAGTTCTTC.

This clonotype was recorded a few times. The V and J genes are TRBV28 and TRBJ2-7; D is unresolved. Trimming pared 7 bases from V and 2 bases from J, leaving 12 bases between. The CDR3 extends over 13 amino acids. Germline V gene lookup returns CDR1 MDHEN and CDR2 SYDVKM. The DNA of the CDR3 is TGTGCCAGCATATCCCCGGCAGCCTACGAGCAGTACTTC. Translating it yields CASISPAAYEQYF.

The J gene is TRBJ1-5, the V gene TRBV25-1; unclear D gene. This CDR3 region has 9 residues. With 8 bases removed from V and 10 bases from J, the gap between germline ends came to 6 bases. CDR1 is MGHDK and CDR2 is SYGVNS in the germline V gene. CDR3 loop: CASSRPQHF. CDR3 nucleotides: TGTGCCAGCTCCCGACCCCAGCATTTT.

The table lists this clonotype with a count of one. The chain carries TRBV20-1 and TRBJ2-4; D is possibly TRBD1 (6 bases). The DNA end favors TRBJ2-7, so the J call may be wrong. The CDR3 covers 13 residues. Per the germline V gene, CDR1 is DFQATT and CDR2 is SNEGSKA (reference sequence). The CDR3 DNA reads TGCAGTGCTACCGGGACAACCACCTACGAGCAGTACTTC. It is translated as CSATGTTTYEQYF.

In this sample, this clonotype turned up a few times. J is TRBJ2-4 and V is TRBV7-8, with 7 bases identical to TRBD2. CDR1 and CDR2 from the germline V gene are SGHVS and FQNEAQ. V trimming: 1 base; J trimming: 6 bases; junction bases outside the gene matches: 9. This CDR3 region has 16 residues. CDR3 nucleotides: TGTGCCAGCAGCTTAGTACCGGGACTATCGGGAAACATTCAGTACTTC. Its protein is CASSLVPGLSGNIQYF.

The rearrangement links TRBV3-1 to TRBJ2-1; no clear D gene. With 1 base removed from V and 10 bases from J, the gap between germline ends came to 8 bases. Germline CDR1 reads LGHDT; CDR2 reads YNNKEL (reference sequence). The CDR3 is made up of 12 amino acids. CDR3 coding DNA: TGTGCCAGCAGCCAAGCGCACTCAGAGCAGTTCTTC. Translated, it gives CASSQAHSEQFF.

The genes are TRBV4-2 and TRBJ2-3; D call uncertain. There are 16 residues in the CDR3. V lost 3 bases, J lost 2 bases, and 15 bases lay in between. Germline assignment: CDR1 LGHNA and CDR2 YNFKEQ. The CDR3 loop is CASSQTLEIFTDTQYF. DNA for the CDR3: TGTGCCAGCAGCCAGACGCTAGAAATATTCACAGATACGCAGTATTTT.

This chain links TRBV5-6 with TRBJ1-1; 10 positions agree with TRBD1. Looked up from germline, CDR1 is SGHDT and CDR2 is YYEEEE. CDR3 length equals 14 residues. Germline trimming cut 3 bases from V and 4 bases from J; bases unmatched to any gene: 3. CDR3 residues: CASSWTGGSTEAFF. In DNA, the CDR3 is TGTGCCAGCAGCTGGACAGGGGGAAGCACTGAAGCTTTCTTT.

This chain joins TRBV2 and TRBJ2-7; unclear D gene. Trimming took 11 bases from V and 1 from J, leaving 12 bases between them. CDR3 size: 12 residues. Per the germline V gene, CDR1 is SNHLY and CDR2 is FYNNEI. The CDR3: CADVAISYEQYF. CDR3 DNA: TGTGCCGACGTCGCCATTTCCTACGAGCAGTACTTC.

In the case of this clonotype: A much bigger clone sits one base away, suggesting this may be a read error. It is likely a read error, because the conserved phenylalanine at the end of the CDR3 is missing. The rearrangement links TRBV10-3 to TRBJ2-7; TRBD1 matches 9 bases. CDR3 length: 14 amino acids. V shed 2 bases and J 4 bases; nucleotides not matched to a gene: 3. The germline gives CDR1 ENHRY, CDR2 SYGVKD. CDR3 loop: CAISETGTGYEQYL. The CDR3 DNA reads TGTGCCATCAGTGAGACCGGGACAGGGTACGAGCAGTACTTG.

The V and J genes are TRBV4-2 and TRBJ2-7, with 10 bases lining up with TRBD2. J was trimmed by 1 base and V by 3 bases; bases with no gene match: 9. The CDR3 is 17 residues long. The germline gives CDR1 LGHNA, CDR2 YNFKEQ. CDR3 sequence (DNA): TGTGCCAGCAGCCAGCATATAGCGGGGGGCCTTTCCTACGAGCAGTACTTC. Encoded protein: CASSQHIAGGLSYEQYF.

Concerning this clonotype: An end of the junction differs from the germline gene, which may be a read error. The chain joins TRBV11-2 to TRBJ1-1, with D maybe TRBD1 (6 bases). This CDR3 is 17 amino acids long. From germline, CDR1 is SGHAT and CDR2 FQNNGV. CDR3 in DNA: TGTGCCAGCAGCTTAAATCGCGGGGGGACATTGAAGACTGAAGCTTTCTTT. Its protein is CASSLNRGGTLKTEAFF.

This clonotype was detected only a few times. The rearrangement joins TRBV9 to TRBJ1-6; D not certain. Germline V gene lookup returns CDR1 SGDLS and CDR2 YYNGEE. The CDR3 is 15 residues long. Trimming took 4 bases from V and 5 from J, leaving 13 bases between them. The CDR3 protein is CASSQGTIHNSPLHF. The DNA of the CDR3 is TGTGCCAGCAGCCAAGGCACCATCCATAATTCACCCCTCCACTTT.

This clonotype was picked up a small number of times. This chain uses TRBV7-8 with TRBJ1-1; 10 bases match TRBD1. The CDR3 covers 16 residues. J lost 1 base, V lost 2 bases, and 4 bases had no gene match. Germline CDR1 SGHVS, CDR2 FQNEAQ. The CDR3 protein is CASSLRDRGSNTEAFF. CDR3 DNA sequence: TGTGCCAGCAGCTTAAGGGACAGGGGCTCGAACACTGAAGCTTTCTTT.

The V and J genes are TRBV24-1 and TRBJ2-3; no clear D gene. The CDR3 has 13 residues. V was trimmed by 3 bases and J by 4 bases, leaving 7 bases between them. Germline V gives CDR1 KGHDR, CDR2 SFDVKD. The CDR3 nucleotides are TGTGCCACCAGTGATCCAAACGCAGATACGCAGTATTTT. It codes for CATSDPNADTQYF.

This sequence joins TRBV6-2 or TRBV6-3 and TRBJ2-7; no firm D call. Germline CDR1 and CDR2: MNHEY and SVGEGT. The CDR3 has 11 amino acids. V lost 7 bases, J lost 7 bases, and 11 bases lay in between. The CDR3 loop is CASTTPNEQYF. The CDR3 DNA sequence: TGTGCCAGCACGACCCCCAATGAGCAGTACTTC.

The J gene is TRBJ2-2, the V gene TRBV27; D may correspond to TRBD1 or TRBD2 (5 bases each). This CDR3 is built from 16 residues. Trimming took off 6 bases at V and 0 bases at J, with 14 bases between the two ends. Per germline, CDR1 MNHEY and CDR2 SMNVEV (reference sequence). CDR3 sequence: CASSRTGTANTGELFF. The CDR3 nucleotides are TGTGCCAGCAGCCGCACCGGGACGGCGAACACCGGGGAGCTGTTTTTT.

CDR3 loop: CASSYSAGAMVETQYF. The CDR3 nucleotides are TGTGCCAGCAGTTACTCGGCGGGGGCAATGGTGGAGACCCAGTACTTC. The V call is TRBV6-5, the J call TRBJ2-4; D may be TRBD2 (7 bases). The DNA end is a closer match to TRBJ2-5, so the J assignment may be wrong. Germline-derived CDR1 and CDR2 are MNHEY and SVGAGI. The CDR3 totals 16 residues.

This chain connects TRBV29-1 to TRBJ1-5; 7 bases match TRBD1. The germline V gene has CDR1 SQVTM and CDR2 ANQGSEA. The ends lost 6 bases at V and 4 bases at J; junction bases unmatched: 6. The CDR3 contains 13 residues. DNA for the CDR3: TGCAGCGTGGGGACAGACCTTAATCAGCCCCAGCATTTT. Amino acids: CSVGTDLNQPQHF. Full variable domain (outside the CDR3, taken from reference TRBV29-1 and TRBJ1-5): SAVISQKPSRDICQRGTSLTIQCQVDSQVTMMFWYRQQPGQSLTLIATANQGSEATYESGFVIDKFPISRPNLTFSTLTVSNMSPEDSSIYLCSVGTDLNQPQHFGDGTRLSIL.

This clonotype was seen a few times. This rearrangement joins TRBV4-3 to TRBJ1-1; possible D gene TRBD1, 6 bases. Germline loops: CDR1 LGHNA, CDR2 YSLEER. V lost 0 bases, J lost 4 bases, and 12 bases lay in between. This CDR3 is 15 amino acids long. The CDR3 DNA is TGCGCCAGCAGCCAAGAACGGGGGGGCATCACTGAAGCTTTCTTT. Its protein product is CASSQERGGITEAFF.

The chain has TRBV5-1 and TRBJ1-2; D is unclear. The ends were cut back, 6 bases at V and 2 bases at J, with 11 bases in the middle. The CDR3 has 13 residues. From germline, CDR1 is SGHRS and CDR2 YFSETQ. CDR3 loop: CASIPDRNYGYTF. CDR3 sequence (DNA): TGCGCCAGCATCCCCGACCGGAACTATGGCTACACCTTC.

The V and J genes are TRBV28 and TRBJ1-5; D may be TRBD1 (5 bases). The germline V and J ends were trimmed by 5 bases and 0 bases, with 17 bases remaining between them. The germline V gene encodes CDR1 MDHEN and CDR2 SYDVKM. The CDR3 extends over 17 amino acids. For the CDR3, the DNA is TGTGCCAGCAGTGGACATGAGAGGGTGTATAGCAATCAGCCCCAGCATTTT. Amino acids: CASSGHERVYSNQPQHF.